This entry lists 3 T cell receptor beta chains sequenced from one sample in a study of early T cells in non-severe SARS-CoV-2 infection. TCRdb re-called the 5' RACE reads through MiXCR, storing one row per CDR3 protein. The sample has some 40,000 distinct CDR3 sequences, around 5% seen once. Sequencing was carried out using whole blood. All receptors derive from an adult who was a healthcare worker with PCR-confirmed SARS-CoV-2 infection or an uninfected control (not recorded which).

V gene TRBV10-3 combines with J gene TRBJ1-2; tentative D call: TRBD1 (6 bases). This CDR3 is 11 amino acids long. V gave up 5 bases and J gave up 10 bases, with 11 bases separating them. CDR1 ENHRY and CDR2 SYGVKD come from the germline V gene. This chain's CDR3 is CAISPGESYTF. The DNA of the CDR3 is TGTGCCATCAGTCCAGGGGAATCCTACACCTTC.

By share of the sample, this clonotype is large. The V call is TRBV20-1, the J call TRBJ2-5; D not resolved. The CDR3 contains 13 residues. Germline assignment: CDR1 DFQATT and CDR2 SNEGSKA (reference sequence). Between the trimmed V and J ends, which lost 5 bases and 2 bases, there was a span of 12 bases. In DNA, the CDR3 is TGCAGTGCTCCCACTAACGCACAAGAGACCCAGTACTTC. It codes for CSAPTNAQETQYF.

This clonotype was recorded a few times. V usage is TRBV7-2 and J usage is TRBJ1-1; a weak D match, TRBD1 (6 bases). CDR3 length: 15 amino acids. Deletions cut 0 bases from V and 0 bases from J, with 8 bases between. From germline, CDR1 is SGHTA and CDR2 FQGNSA. The CDR3 nucleotides are TGTGCCAGCAGCTTAGCTGGACAGTTGAACACTGAAGCTTTCTTT. Residues: CASSLAGQLNTEAFF. Using reference TRBV7-2 and TRBJ1-1 for the parts outside the CDR3, the full variable domain is GAGVSQSPSNKVTEKGKDVELRCDPISGHTALYWYRQSLGQGLEFLIYFQGNSAPDKSGLPSDRFSAERTGGSVSTLTIQRTQQEDSAVYLCASSLAGQLNTEAFFGQGTRLTVV.